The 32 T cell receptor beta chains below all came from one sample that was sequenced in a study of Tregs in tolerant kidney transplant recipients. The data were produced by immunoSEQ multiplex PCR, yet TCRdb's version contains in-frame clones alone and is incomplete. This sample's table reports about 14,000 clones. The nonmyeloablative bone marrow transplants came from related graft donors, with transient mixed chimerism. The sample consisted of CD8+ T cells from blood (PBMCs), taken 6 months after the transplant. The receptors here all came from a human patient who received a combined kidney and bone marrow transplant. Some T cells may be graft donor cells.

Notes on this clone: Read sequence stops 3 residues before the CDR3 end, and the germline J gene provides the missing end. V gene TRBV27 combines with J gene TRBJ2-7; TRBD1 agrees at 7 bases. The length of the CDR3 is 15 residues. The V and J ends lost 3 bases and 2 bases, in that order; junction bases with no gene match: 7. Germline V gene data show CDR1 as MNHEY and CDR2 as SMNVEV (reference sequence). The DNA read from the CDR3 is TGTGCCAGCAGTTTGCTGATACAGGGGACCTACGAG. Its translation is CASSLLIQGTYE. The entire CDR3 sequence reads CASSLLIQGTYEQYF.

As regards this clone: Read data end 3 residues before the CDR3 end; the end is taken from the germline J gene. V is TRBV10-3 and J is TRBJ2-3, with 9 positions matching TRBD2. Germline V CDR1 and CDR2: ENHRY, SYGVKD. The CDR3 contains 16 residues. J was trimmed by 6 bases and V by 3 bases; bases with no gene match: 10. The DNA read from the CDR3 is TGTGCCATCAGTGATCCCCCAGCGGGGGGTGGGGATACG. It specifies CAISDPPAGGGDT. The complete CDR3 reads CAISDPPAGGGDTQYF.

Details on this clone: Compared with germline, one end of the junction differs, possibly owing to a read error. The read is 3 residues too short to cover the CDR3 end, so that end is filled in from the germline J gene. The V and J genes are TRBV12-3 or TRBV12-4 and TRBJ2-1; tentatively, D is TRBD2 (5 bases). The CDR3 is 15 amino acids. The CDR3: CTSSADYGEPNEQFF. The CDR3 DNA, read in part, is TGTACCAGCAGTGCTGACTACGGTGAACCCAATGAG.

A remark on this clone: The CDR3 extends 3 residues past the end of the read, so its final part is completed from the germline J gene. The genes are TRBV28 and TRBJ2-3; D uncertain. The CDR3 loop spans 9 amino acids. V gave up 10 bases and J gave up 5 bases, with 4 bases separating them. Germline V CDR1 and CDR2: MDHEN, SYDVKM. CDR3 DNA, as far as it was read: TGTGCCACAGGAGATACG. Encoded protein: CATGDT. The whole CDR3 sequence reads CATGDTQYF.

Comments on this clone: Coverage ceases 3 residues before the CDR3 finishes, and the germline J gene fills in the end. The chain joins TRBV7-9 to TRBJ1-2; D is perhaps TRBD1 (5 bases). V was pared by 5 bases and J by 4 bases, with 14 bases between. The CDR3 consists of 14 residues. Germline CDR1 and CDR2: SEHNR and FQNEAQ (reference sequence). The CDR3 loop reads CASSPLGGSYGYTF. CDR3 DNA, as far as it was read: TGTGCCAGCAGCCCCCTGGGGGGGAGCTATGGC.

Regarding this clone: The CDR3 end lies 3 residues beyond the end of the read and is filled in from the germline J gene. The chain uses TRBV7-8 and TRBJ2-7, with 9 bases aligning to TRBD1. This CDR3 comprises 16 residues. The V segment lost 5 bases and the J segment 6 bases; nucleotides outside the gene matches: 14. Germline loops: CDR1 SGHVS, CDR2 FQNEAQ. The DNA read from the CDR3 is TGTGCCAGCAGCGACAACCGACAGGGGGTCGCGTCCGAG. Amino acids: CASSDNRQGVASE. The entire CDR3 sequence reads CASSDNRQGVASEQYF.

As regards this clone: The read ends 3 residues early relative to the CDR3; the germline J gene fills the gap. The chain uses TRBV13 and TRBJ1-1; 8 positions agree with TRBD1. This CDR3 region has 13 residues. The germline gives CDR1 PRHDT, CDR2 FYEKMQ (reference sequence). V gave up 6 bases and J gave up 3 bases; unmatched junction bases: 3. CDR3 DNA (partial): TGTGCCAGCAGAATGACAGGGGACACTGAA. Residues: CASRMTGDTE. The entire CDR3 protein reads CASRMTGDTEAFF.

CDR3 DNA, as far as it was read: TGCAGTGCTAGAGATCGACGGCTCGGGTACGAG. Translating it yields CSARDRRLGYE. The whole CDR3 is CSARDRRLGYEQYF. The chain is built from TRBV20-1 and TRBJ2-7; the D is unclear. Read sequence stops 3 residues before the CDR3 end, and the germline J gene provides the missing end. V lost 0 bases, J lost 4 bases, and 13 bases lay in between. The length of the CDR3 is 14 residues. Germline lookup yields CDR1 DFQATT and CDR2 SNEGSKA (reference sequence).

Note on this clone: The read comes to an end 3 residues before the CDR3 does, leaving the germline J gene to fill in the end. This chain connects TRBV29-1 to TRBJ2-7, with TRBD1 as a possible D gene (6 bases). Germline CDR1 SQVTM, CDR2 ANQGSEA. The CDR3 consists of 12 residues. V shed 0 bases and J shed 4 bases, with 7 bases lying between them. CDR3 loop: CSVEEDSYEQYF. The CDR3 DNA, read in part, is TGCAGCGTTGAAGAGGACAGTTACGAG.

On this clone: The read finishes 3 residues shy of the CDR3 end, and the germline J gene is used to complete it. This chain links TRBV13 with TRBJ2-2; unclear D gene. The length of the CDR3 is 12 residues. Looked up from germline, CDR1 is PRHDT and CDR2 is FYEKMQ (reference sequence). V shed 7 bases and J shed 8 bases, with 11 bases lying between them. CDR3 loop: CASTDIRGELFF. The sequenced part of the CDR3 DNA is TGTGCCAGCACCGATATCAGGGGGGAG.

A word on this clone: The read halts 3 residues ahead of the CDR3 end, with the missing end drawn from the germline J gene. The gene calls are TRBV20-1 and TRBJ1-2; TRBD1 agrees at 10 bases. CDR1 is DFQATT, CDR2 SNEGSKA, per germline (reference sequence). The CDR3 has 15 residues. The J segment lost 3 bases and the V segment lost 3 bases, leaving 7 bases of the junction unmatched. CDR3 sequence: CSARGGTGDYYGYTF. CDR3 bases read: TGCAGTGCTAGGGGGGGGACAGGGGATTACTATGGC.

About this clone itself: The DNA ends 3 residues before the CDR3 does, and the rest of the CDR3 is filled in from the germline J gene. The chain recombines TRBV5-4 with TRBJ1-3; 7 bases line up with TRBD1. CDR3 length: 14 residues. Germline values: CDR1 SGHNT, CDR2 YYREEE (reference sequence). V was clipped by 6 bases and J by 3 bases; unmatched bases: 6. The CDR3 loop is CASTPTGDGNTIYF. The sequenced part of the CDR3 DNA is TGTGCCAGCACCCCAACAGGGGATGGAAACACC.

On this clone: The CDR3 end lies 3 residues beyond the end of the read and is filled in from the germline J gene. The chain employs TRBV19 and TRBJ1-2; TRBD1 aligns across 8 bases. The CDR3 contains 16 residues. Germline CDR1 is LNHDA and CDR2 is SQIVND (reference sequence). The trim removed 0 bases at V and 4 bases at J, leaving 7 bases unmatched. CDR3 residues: CASSIDGTGATYGYTF. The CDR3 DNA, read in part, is TGTGCCAGTAGTATAGATGGGACAGGCGCCACCTATGGC.

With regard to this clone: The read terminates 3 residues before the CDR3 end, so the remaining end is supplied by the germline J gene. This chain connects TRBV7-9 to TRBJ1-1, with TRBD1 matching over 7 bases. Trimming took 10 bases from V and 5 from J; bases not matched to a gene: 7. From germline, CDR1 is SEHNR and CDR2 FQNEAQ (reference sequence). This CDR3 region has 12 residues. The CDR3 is CAILTGPTEAFF. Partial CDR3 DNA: TGTGCCATCCTGACAGGGCCGACTGAA.

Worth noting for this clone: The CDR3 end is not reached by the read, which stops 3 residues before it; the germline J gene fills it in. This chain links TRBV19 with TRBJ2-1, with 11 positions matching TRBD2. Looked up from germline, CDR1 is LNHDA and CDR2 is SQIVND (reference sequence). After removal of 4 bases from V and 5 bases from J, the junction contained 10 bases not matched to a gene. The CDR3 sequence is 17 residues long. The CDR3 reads CASSTNLAGGLHNEQFF. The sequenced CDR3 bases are TGTGCCAGTAGTACCAACTTAGCGGGAGGGCTCCACAATGAG.

CDR3 DNA (partial): TGTGCCAGCAGCCGGGATCCCGGGGCCTACGAG. This codes for CASSRDPGAYE. The full CDR3 protein is CASSRDPGAYEQYF. The J gene is TRBJ2-7, the V gene TRBV7-6; tentatively, D is TRBD2 (5 bases). The read ends 3 residues shy of where the CDR3 ends; the end is completed using the germline J gene. Trimming stripped 5 bases from V and 2 bases from J, with 13 bases between. The CDR3 totals 14 residues. Looked up from germline, CDR1 is SGHVS and CDR2 is FNYEAQ.

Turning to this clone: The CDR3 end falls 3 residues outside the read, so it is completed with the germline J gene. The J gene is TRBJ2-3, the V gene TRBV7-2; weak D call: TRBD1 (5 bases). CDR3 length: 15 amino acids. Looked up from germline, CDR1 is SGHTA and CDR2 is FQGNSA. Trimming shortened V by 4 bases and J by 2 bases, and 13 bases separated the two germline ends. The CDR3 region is CASSSFREVTDTQYF. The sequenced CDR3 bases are TGTGCCAGCAGCTCCTTCAGGGAAGTCACAGATACG.

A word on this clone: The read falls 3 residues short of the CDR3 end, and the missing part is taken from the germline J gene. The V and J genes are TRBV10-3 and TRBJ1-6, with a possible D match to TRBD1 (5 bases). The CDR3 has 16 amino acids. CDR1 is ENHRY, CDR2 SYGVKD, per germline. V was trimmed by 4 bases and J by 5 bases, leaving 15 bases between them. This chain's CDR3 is CAISAGVVFDNSPLHF. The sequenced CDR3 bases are TGTGCCATCAGTGCGGGGGTCGTTTTCGATAATTCACCC.

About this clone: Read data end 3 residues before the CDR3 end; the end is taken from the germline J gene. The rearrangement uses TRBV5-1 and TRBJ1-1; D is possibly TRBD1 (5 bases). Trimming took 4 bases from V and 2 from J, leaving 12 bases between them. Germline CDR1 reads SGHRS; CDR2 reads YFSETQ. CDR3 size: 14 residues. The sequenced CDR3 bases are TGCGCCAGCAGCCCTTGGGGGGAAAACACTGAA. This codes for CASSPWGENTE. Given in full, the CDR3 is CASSPWGENTEAFF.

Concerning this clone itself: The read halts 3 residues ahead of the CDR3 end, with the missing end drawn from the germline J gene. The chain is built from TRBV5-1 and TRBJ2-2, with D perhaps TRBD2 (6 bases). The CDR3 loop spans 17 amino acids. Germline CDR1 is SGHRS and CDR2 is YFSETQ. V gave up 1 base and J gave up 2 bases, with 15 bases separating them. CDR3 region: CASSLIKRTTNTGELFF. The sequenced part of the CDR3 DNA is TGCGCCAGCAGCTTGATAAAAAGGACTACCAACACCGGGGAG.

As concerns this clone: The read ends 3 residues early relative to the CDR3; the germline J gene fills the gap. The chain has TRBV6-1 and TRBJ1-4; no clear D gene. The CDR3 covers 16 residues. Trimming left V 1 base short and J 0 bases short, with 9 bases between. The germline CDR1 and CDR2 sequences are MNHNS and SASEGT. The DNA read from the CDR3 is TGTGCCAGCAGTGAAGGAAGGGTAGCAACTAATGAAAAA. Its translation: CASSEGRVATNEK. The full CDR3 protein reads CASSEGRVATNEKLFF.

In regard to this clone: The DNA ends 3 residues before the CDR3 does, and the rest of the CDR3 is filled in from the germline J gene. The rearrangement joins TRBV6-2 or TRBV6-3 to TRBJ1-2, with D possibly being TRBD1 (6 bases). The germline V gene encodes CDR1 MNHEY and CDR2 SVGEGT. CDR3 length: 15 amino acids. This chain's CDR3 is CASRGTRELSYEYTF. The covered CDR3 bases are TGTGCCAGCAGGGGGACACGGGAGCTGTCCTACGAG.

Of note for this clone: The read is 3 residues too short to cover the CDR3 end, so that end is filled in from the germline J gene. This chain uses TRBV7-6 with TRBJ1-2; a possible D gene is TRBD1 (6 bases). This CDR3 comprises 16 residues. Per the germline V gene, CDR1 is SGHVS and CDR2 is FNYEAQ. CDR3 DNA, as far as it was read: TGTGCCAGCAGCTCGGGGCTAGCGGGAGGGGGTTACGAC. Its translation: CASSSGLAGGGYD. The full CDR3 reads CASSSGLAGGGYDYTF.

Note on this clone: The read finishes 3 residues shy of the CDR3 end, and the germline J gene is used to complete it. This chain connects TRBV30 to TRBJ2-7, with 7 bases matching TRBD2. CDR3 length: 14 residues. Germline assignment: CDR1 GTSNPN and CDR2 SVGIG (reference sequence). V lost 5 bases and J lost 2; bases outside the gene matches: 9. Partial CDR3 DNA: TGTGCCTGGTCCGAGGGGCGGGGGACCTACGAG. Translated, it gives CAWSEGRGTYE. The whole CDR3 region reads CAWSEGRGTYEQYF.

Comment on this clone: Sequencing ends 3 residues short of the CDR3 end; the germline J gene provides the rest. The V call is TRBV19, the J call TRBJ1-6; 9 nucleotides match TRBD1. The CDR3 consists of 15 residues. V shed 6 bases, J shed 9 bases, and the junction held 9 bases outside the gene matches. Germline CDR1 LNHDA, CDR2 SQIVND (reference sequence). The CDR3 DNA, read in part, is TGTGCCAGTAGCCTCATCGGGACAGGGAGTTCACCC. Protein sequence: CASSLIGTGSSP. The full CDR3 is CASSLIGTGSSPLHF. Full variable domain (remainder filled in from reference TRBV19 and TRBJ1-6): DGGITQSPKYLFRKEGQNVTLSCEQNLNHDAMYWYRQDPGQGLRLIYYSQIVNDFQKGDIAEGYSVSREKKESFPLTVTSAQKNPTAFYLCASSLIGTGSSPLHFGNGTRLTVT.

CDR3 bases read: TGTGCCAGCAGCGAGGACAGGGGGGAAGAGACC. Amino acid sequence: CASSEDRGEET. The CDR3 in full is CASSEDRGEETQYF. The chain carries TRBV5-4 and TRBJ2-5; 10 positions agree with TRBD1. The read comes to an end 3 residues before the CDR3 does, leaving the germline J gene to fill in the end. The CDR3 contains 14 residues. The ends lost 4 bases at V and 3 bases at J; junction bases unmatched: 3. Germline loops: CDR1 SGHNT, CDR2 YYREEE (reference sequence). Looking up the rest from reference TRBV5-4 and TRBJ2-5 gives the full variable domain: ETGVTQSPTHLIKTRGQQVTLRCSSQSGHNTVSWYQQALGQGPQFIFQYYREEENGRGNFPPRFSGLQFPNYSSELNVNALELDDSALYLCASSEDRGEETQYFGPGTRLLVL.

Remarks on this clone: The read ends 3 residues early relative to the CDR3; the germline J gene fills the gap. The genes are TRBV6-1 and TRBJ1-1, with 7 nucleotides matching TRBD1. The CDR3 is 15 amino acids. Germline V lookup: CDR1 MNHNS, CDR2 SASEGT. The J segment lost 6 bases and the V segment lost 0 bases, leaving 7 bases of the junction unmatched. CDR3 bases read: TGTGCCAGCAGTGAAGCCGCGACAGGGTATCCTGAA. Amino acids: CASSEAATGYPE. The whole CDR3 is CASSEAATGYPEAFF.

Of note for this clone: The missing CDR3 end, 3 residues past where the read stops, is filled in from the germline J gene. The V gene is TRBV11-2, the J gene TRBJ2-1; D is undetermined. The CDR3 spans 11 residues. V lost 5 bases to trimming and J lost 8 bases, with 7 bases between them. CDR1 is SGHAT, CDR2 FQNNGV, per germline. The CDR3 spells CASSPQYEQFF. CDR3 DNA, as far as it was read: TGTGCCAGCAGCCCACAGTATGAG.

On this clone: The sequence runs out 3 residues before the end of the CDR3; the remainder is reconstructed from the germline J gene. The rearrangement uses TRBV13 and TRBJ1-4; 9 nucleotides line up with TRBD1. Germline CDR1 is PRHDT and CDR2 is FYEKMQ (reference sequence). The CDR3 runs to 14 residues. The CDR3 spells CASSKTGGERELFF. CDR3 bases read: TGTGCCAGCAGCAAGACAGGGGGAGAACGGGAA.

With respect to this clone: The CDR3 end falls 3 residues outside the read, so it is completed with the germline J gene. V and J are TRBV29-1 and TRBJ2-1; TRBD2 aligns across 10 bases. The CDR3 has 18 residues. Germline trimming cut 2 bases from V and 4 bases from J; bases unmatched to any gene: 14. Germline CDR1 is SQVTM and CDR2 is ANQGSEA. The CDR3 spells CSVERGGQREGSYNEQFF. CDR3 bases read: TGCAGCGTTGAACGGGGGGGACAGCGGGAGGGGTCGTACAATGAG.

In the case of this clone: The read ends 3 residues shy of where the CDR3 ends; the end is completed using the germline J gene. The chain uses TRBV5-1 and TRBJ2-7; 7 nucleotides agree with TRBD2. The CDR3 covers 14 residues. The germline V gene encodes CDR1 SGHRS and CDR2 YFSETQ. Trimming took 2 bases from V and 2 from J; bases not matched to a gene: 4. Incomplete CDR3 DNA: TGCGCCAGCAGCTTTGCGGGAGATCCCTACGAG. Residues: CASSFAGDPYE. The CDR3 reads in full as CASSFAGDPYEQYF.

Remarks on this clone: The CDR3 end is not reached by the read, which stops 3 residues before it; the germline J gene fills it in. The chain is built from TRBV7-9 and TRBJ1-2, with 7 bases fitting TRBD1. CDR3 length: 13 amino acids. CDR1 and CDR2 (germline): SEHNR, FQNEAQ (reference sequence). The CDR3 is CASSPTGPGGYTF. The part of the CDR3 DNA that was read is TGTGCCAGCAGCCCGACAGGGCCAGGAGGC.